The text below deals with one TCR beta chain. In the original analysis: Amplifying reference gene primers gave estimates of nucleated cell counts. TCRdb keeps only in-frame clones here, not all; method: immunoSEQ multiplex PCR. The DNA was the basis for D and trimming; V, J and clone size are from that table. The data hold approximately 240,000 clones, with approximately 83% observed a single time. This record belongs to a study of blood T cell repertoires in COVID-19. Study-wide context: PBMCs, B-cell-depleted T cells, or T cells were the source of the cDNA or gDNA that made up the material.

Sample: peripheral blood. This clonotype was obtained from a human donor in a cohort sampled during active COVID-19.

The CDR3 DNA follows: TGTGCCAGCAGCGGAAGGACAGGAACGAACACCGGGGAGCTGTTTTTT. It yields the protein CASSGRTGTNTGELFF. V and J are TRBV9 and TRBJ2-2, with 7 nucleotides matching TRBD1. Per the germline V gene, CDR1 is SGDLS and CDR2 is YYNGEE. Trimming cost V 3 bases and J 0 bases; bases outside gene matches: 5. The CDR3 loop spans 16 amino acids.